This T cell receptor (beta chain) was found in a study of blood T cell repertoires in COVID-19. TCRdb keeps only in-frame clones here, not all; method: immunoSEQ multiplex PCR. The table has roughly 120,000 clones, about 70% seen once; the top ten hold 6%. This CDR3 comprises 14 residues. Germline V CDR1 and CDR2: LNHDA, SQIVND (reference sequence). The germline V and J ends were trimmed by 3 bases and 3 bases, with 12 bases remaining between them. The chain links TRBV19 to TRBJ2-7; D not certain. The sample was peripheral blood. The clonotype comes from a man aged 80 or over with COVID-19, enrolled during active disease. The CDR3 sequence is CASSIFPGGYEQYF. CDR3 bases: TGTGCCAGTAGTATCTTTCCTGGCGGCTACGAGCAGTACTTC.